This T cell receptor (beta chain) is from a study of T cell changes during pregnancy in multiple sclerosis. Assay used: immunoSEQ multiplex PCR; TCRdb lists only in-frame clones, some missing. In the table there are about 40,000 clones, 92% of which are singletons. The CDR3 sequence is 15 residues long. Losses at the gene ends were 3 bases for V and 2 bases for J; bases not matched to a gene: 8. The rearrangement uses TRBV5-3 and TRBJ2-7; 7 bases map to TRBD1. TRBV5-3 qualifies as an ORF whose function is uncertain. Sequenced material: CD4+ T cells from peripheral blood mononuclear cells, taken before pregnancy. The TCR was taken from a female donor with multiple sclerosis, enrolled in a pregnancy study. The CDR3 DNA reads TGTGCCAGAAGCTCGATGACAGGGCTTACCTACGAGCAGTACTTC. Its translation is CARSSMTGLTYEQYF.